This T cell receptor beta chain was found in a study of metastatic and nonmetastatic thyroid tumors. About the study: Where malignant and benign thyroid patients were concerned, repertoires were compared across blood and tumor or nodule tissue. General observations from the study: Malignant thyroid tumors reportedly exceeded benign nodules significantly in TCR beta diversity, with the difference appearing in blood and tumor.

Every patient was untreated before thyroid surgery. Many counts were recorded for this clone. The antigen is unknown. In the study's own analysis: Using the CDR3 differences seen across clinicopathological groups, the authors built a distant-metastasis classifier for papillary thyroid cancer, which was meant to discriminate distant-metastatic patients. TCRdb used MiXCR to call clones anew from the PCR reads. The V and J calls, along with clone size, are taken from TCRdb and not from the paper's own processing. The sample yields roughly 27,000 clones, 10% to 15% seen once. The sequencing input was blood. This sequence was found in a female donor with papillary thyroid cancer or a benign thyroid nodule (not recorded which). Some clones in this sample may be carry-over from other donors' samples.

CDR3: CASSLAGLPSLHF. In DNA form, the CDR3 reads TGTGCCAGCAGCTTAGCGGGCCTTCCCTCCCTCCACTTT. This sequence joins TRBV7-2 and TRBJ1-6; D gene unclear. The CDR3 has 13 amino acids. Germline CDR1 and CDR2: SGHTA and FQGNSA. Trimming pared 0 bases from V and 14 bases from J, leaving 11 bases between.